A single sample is the source of the 25 T cell receptor beta chains below, sequenced in a study of blood T cell repertoires in COVID-19. TCRdb keeps only in-frame clones here, not all; method: immunoSEQ multiplex PCR. The data hold around 150,000 clones, with approximately 87% observed a single time. Sequencing used peripheral blood. The source of these receptors is a woman between 65 and 79 years old with COVID-19, enrolled during active disease.

The chain recombines TRBV6-2 or TRBV6-3 with TRBJ2-7; TRBD2 matches 12 bases. Germline lookup yields CDR1 MNHEY and CDR2 SVGEGT. V lost 0 bases and J lost 5; bases outside the gene matches: 5. The CDR3 loop spans 16 amino acids. This CDR3 reads CASSYSASGGAHEQYF. DNA of the CDR3: TGTGCCAGCAGTTACTCGGCTAGCGGGGGGGCTCACGAGCAGTACTTC.

This clone was recorded a few times. This chain links TRBV7-2 with TRBJ1-5; D remains ambiguous. The germline V gene has CDR1 SGHTA and CDR2 FQGNSA. This CDR3 contains 16 residues. The germline V and J ends were trimmed by 0 bases and 1 base, with 10 bases remaining between them. This chain's CDR3 is CASSLALTGSNQPQHF. As DNA, the CDR3 is TGTGCCAGCAGCTTAGCGCTGACGGGAAGCAATCAGCCCCAGCATTTT. Variable domain in full (rest from reference TRBV7-2 and TRBJ1-5): GAGVSQSPSNKVTEKGKDVELRCDPISGHTALYWYRQSLGQGLEFLIYFQGNSAPDKSGLPSDRFSAERTGGSVSTLTIQRTQQEDSAVYLCASSLALTGSNQPQHFGDGTRLSIL.

This clone was recorded a few times. This rearrangement joins TRBV9 to TRBJ1-1; D ambiguous. The CDR3 extends over 13 amino acids. CDR1 SGDLS and CDR2 YYNGEE come from the germline V gene. V was clipped by 4 bases and J by 5 bases, with 12 bases between them. The CDR3 protein is CASSKREDTEAFF. The CDR3 DNA is TGTGCCAGCAGCAAGAGGGAGGATACTGAAGCTTTCTTT.

V and J are TRBV3-1 (or the pseudogene TRBV3-2) and TRBJ2-5, with TRBD2 matching over 8 bases. Per the germline V gene, CDR1 is LGHDT and CDR2 is YNNKEL (reference sequence). The CDR3 covers 15 residues. The J segment lost 6 bases and the V segment lost 0 bases, leaving 6 bases of the junction unmatched. CDR3 protein: CASSQDGGGLKTQYF. The DNA for the CDR3 is TGTGCCAGCAGCCAAGACGGGGGGGGGCTTAAGACCCAGTACTTC.

This chain connects TRBV25-1 to TRBJ1-1; no firm D call. Germline CDR1 and CDR2: MGHDK and SYGVNS. Trimming removed 4 bases from V and 4 bases from J, with 10 bases in between. This CDR3 is built from 13 residues. The CDR3 bases are TGTGCCAGCAGTGTATTTACTGGCACTGAAGCTTTCTTT. As protein: CASSVFTGTEAFF.

The CDR3 protein is CASKKAGRVAGELFF. The CDR3 DNA follows: TGTGCCAGCAAAAAAGCGGGGAGAGTGGCCGGGGAGCTGTTTTTT. The gene calls are TRBV4-2 and TRBJ2-2; TRBD2 aligns across 7 bases. There are 15 residues in the CDR3. Germline trimming cut 7 bases from V and 6 bases from J; bases unmatched to any gene: 11. Germline-derived CDR1 and CDR2 are LGHNA and YNFKEQ.

The gene calls are TRBV27 and TRBJ2-1, with 9 nucleotides matching TRBD1. Germline-derived CDR1 and CDR2 are MNHEY and SMNVEV (reference sequence). There are 15 residues in the CDR3. Losses at the gene ends were 6 bases for V and 4 bases for J; bases not matched to a gene: 7. The CDR3 sequence is CASRAAGQGYNEQFF. The CDR3 DNA reads as TGTGCCAGCAGAGCTGCGGGACAGGGTTACAATGAGCAGTTCTTC.

The chain joins TRBV10-2 to TRBJ2-1; TRBD2 is a possible D gene (6 bases). V shed 5 bases and J shed 7 bases, with 18 bases lying between them. Germline V gene lookup returns CDR1 WSHSY and CDR2 SAAADI. The CDR3 runs to 15 residues. CDR3 in DNA: TGCGCCAGCAGTACTAGCCTCTTTCCCTTAAATGAGCAGTTCTTC. Its translation: CASSTSLFPLNEQFF.

CDR3 amino acids: CASSEGQSSTDTQYF. CDR3 nucleotide sequence: TGTGCCAGCAGCGAGGGACAGTCTAGCACAGATACGCAGTATTTT. The J gene is TRBJ2-3, the V gene TRBV7-9, with 7 bases lining up with TRBD1. V shed 5 bases and J 0 bases; nucleotides not matched to a gene: 5. Per the germline V gene, CDR1 is SEHNR and CDR2 is FQNEAQ (reference sequence). This CDR3 has 15 amino acids.

V is TRBV14 and J is TRBJ2-7, with a weak D call TRBD1 (6 bases). CDR1 SGHDN and CDR2 FVKESK come from the germline V gene. The V and J ends lost 2 bases and 7 bases respectively, with 18 bases between them. CDR3 length equals 15 residues. CDR3 bases: TGTGCCAGCAGCCAACGGGCAGGGGAACCCCTGGAGCAGTACTTC. Translation gives CASSQRAGEPLEQYF.

The V and J genes are TRBV28 and TRBJ2-3, with a possible D match to TRBD1 (7 bases). Trimming pared 3 bases from V and 5 bases from J, leaving 12 bases between. Germline assignment: CDR1 MDHEN and CDR2 SYDVKM. The CDR3 runs to 14 residues. The CDR3 bases are TGTGCCAGCAGTTTTCGGCAGGGGGGAGATACGCAGTATTTT. It yields the protein CASSFRQGGDTQYF.

This clone was detected once. The gene calls are TRBV7-2 and TRBJ2-5; D uncertain. There are 12 residues in the CDR3. The V end lost 5 bases, the J end lost 7 bases, and 11 bases lay between the germline ends. Germline lookup yields CDR1 SGHTA and CDR2 FQGNSA. CDR3 in amino acids: CASSIGHGTQYF. In nucleotides, the CDR3 is TGTGCCAGCAGCATTGGTCACGGGACCCAGTACTTC. The full variable domain, rest sourced from reference TRBV7-2 and TRBJ2-5, is GAGVSQSPSNKVTEKGKDVELRCDPISGHTALYWYRQSLGQGLEFLIYFQGNSAPDKSGLPSDRFSAERTGGSVSTLTIQRTQQEDSAVYLCASSIGHGTQYFGPGTRLLVL.

The chain recombines TRBV12-3 or TRBV12-4 with TRBJ1-2; D ambiguous. The germline V and J ends were trimmed by 4 bases and 3 bases, with 6 bases remaining between them. CDR3 size: 12 residues. CDR3 residues: CASSSGYYGYTF. The CDR3 DNA follows: TGTGCCAGCAGTTCAGGCTACTATGGCTACACCTTC.

CDR3 region: CASRHVDRENEKLFF. In DNA, the CDR3 is TGTGCCAGCAGACATGTGGACAGGGAAAATGAAAAACTGTTTTTT. The genes are TRBV27 and TRBJ1-4; 8 bases fit TRBD1. Trimming removed 6 bases from V and 5 bases from J; junction bases left unmatched: 8. The CDR3 length is 15 residues. Germline V lookup: CDR1 MNHEY, CDR2 SMNVEV (reference sequence).

The rearrangement links TRBV27 to TRBJ1-5; D gene ambiguous. Per the germline V gene, CDR1 is MNHEY and CDR2 is SMNVEV (reference sequence). V lost 3 bases and J 3 bases, leaving 3 bases between the germline ends. The CDR3 loop spans 12 amino acids. Here the CDR3 DNA reads TGTGCCAGCAGTTTTCACAATCAGCCCCAGCATTTT. Encoded protein: CASSFHNQPQHF.

In DNA form, the CDR3 reads TGTGCCAGCAGCGTAGGCGGGGTGGGTGGAGATACGCAGTATTTT. As protein: CASSVGGVGGDTQYF. This chain connects TRBV9 to TRBJ2-3; D is perhaps TRBD2 (6 bases). The CDR3 spans 15 residues. V shed 0 bases and J shed 5 bases, with 13 bases lying between them. CDR1 and CDR2 (germline): SGDLS, YYNGEE.

The chain combines TRBV3-1 (or the pseudogene TRBV3-2) with TRBJ2-7; D is possibly TRBD1 (6 bases). Trimming stripped 5 bases from V and 3 bases from J, with 14 bases between. The CDR3 has 14 amino acids. Germline V gene sequence: CDR1 LGHDT, CDR2 YNNKEL (reference sequence). The CDR3 is CASSKGGQSYEQYF. CDR3 sequence (DNA): TGTGCCAGCAGCAAAGGAGGACAGAGCTACGAGCAGTACTTC.

This rearrangement joins TRBV5-5 to TRBJ1-5; 7 bases agree with TRBD1. The V gene end was trimmed by 3 bases and the J gene end by 2 bases; junction bases not matched to a gene: 2. The CDR3 totals 14 residues. Germline-derived CDR1 and CDR2 are SGHKS and YYEKEE (reference sequence). The chain's CDR3 is CASSWGTGNQPQHF. CDR3 sequence (DNA): TGTGCCAGCAGCTGGGGGACAGGCAATCAGCCCCAGCATTTT.

CDR3 DNA: TGTGCCAGCAGCCTCAGGGGAACTAATGAAAAACTGTTTTTT. As protein: CASSLRGTNEKLFF. The V call is TRBV7-9, the J call TRBJ1-4, with D tentatively TRBD1 (6 bases). The CDR3 extends over 14 amino acids. Trimming cost V 5 bases and J 1 base, with 8 bases left between them. Germline lookup yields CDR1 SEHNR and CDR2 FQNEAQ (reference sequence).

The chain is built from TRBV2 and TRBJ1-2, with TRBD1 identical over 8 bases. V trimming: 6 bases; J trimming: 3 bases; junction bases outside the gene matches: 3. The germline V gene has CDR1 SNHLY and CDR2 FYNNEI. The CDR3 covers 13 residues. The CDR3 DNA sequence: TGTGCCAGCAGCGGGACAGGATACTATGGCTACACCTTC. As protein: CASSGTGYYGYTF.

This chain links TRBV19 with TRBJ2-7; 8 bases map to TRBD1. CDR3 length: 15 amino acids. The trim removed 3 bases at V and 4 bases at J, leaving 8 bases unmatched. CDR1 LNHDA and CDR2 SQIVND come from the germline V gene (reference sequence). This CDR3 is CASSMGQVFLYEQYF. The CDR3 coding sequence is TGTGCCAGTAGTATGGGACAGGTTTTTTTGTACGAGCAGTACTTC.

This chain joins TRBV5-1 and TRBJ1-1; a weak D match, TRBD1 (6 bases). Trimming took off 0 bases at V and 5 bases at J, with 8 bases between the two ends. CDR1 is SGHRS, CDR2 YFSETQ, per germline. The CDR3 loop spans 13 amino acids. The CDR3, as DNA: TGCGCCAGCAGCTTGGCTCAGGGGACTGAAGCTTTCTTT. Encoded protein: CASSLAQGTEAFF.

The chain is built from TRBV30 and TRBJ1-2; D not certain. The germline V gene has CDR1 GTSNPN and CDR2 SVGIG (reference sequence). V dropped 0 bases and J dropped 3 bases, with 14 bases sitting between them. This CDR3 is built from 15 residues. The CDR3 DNA reads TGTGCCTGGAGTGTACTAGGAGGGAACGACTATGGCTACACCTTC. Translating gives CAWSVLGGNDYGYTF.

As for this clone: The germline gene is not matched at one end of the junction; a read error may be the cause. The rearrangement links TRBV5-1 to TRBJ2-1; D call uncertain. From germline, CDR1 is SGHRS and CDR2 YFSETQ. The CDR3 is 13 residues long. The CDR3 reads CASSLDSNNEQFF. In DNA form, the CDR3 reads TGCGCCAGCAGCTTGGACTCCAACAATGAGCAGTTCTTC.

On this clone: Other nucleotide sequences in the sample specify the same CDR3. The chain employs TRBV3-1 (or the pseudogene TRBV3-2) and TRBJ1-1; 9 nucleotides agree with TRBD1. V was pared by 3 bases and J by 4 bases, with 6 bases of the junction left unmatched. CDR1 is LGHDT and CDR2 is YNNKEL in the germline V gene (reference sequence). This CDR3 is built from 15 residues. CDR3 region: CASSHGTGRRTEAFF. The CDR3 nucleotides are TGTGCCAGCAGCCACGGGACAGGGCGACGCACTGAAGCTTTCTTT.